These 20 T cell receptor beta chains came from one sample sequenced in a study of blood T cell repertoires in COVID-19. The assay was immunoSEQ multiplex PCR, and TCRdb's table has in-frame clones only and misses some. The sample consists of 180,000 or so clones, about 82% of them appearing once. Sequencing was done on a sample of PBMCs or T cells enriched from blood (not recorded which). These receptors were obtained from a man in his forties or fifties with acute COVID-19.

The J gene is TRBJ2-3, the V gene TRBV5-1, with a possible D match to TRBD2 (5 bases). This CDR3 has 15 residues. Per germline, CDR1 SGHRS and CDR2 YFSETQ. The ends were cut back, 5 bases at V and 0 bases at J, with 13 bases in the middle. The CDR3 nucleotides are TGCGCCAGCAGTCAACGCCCGGGGAGCACAGATACGCAGTATTTT. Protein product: CASSQRPGSTDTQYF.

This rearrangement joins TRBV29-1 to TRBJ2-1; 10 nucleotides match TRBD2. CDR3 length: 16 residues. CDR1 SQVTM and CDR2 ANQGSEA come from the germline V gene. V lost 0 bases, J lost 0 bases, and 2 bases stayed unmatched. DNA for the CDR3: TGCAGCGTTGAAGATAGCGGGAGGAGCTCCTACAATGAGCAGTTCTTC. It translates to CSVEDSGRSSYNEQFF.

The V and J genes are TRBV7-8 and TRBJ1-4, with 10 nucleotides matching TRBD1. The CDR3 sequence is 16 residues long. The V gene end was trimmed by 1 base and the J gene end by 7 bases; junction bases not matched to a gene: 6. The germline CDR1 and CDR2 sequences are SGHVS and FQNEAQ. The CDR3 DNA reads TGTGCCAGCAGCTTAGGGACCGGGACAGGGGTTGAAAAACTGTTTTTT. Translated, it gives CASSLGTGTGVEKLFF.

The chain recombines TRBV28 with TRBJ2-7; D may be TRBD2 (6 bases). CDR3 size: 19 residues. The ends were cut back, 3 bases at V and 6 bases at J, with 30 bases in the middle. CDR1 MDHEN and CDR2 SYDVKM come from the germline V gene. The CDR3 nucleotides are TGTGCCAGCAGTTTCCCCGGAGGGGTCAAGGCCGGAATTATTCGCGAGCAGTACTTC. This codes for CASSFPGGVKAGIIREQYF.

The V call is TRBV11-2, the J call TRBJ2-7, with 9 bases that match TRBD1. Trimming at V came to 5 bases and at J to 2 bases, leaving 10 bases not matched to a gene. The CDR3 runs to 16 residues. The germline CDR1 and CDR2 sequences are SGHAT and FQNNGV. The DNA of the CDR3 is TGTGCCAGCAGCAAAACCGGGACAGGGTCAACCTACGAGCAGTACTTC. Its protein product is CASSKTGTGSTYEQYF.

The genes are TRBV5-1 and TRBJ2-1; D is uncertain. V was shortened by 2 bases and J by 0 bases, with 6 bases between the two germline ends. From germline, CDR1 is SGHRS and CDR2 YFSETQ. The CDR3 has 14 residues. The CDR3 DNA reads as TGCGCCAGCAGCTTCCGTAGCTCCTACAATGAGCAGTTCTTC. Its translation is CASSFRSSYNEQFF.

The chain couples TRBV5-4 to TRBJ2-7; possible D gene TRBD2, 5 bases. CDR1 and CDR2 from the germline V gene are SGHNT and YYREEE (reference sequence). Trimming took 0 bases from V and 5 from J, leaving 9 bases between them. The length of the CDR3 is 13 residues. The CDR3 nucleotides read TGTGCCAGCAGCTTGGCCTGGGAGCACGAGCAGTACTTC. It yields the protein CASSLAWEHEQYF.

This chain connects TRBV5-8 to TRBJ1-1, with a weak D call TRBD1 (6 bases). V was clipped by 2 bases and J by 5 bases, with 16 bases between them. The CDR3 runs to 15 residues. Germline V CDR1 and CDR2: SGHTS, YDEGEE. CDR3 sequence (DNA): TGTGCCAGCAGCTTCCGAAGACAGGTGGAAACTGAAGCTTTCTTT. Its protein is CASSFRRQVETEAFF.

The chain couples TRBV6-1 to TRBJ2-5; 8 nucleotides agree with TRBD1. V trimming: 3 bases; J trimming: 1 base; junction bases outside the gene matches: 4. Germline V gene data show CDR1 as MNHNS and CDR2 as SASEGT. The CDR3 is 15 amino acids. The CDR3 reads CASSETGAPQETQYF. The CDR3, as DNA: TGTGCCAGCAGTGAGACAGGGGCTCCCCAAGAGACCCAGTACTTC.

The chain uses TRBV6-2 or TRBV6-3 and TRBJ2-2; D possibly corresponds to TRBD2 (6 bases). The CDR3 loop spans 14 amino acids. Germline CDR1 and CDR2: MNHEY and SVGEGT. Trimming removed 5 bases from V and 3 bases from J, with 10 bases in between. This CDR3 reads CASSRESYTGELFF. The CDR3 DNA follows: TGTGCCAGCAGTCGGGAGAGTTACACCGGGGAGCTGTTTTTT.

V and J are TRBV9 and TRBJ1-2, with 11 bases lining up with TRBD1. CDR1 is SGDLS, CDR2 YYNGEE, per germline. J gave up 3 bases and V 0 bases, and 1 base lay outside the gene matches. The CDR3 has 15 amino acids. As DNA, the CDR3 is TGTGCCAGCAGCGTAGGGACAGGGGGCGACTATGGCTACACCTTC. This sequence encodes CASSVGTGGDYGYTF.

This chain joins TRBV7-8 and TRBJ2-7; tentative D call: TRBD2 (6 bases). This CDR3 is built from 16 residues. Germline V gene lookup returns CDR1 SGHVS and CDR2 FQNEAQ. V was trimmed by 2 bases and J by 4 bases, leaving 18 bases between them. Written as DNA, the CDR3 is TGTGCCAGCAGCTTATTAGAGTGGGACTCACATTACGAGCAGTACTTC. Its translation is CASSLLEWDSHYEQYF.

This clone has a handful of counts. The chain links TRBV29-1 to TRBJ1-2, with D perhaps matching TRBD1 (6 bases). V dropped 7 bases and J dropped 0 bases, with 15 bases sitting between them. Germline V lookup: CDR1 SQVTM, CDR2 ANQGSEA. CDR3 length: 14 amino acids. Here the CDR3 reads CSAIDRSANYGYTF. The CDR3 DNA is TGCAGCGCCATAGACAGGTCCGCTAACTATGGCTACACCTTC.

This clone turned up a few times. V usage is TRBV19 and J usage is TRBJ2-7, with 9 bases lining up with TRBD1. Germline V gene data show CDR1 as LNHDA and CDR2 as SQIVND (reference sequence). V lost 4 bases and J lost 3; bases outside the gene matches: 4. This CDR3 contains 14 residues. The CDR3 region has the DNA TGTGCCAGTAGTAGGACAGGGGTTTACTACGAGCAGTACTTC. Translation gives CASSRTGVYYEQYF.

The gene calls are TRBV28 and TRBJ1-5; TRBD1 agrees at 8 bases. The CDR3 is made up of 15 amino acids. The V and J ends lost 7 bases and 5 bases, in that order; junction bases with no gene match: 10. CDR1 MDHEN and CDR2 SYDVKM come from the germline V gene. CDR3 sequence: CASTSMDRVDQPQHF. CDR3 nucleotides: TGTGCCAGCACCTCGATGGACAGGGTTGATCAGCCCCAGCATTTT.

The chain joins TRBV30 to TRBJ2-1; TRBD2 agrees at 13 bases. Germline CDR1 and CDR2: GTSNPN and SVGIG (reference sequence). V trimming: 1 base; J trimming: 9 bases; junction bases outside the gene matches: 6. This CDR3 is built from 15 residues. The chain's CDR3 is CAWSGRTSGRSEQFF. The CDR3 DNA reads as TGTGCCTGGAGTGGAAGGACTAGCGGGAGATCTGAGCAGTTCTTC.

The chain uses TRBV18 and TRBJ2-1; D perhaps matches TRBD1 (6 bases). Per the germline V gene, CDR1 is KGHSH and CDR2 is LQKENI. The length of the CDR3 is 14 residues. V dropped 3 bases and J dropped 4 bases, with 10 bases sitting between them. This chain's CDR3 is CASSPGQVYNEQFF. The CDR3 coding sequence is TGTGCCAGCTCACCGGGACAAGTTTACAATGAGCAGTTCTTC.

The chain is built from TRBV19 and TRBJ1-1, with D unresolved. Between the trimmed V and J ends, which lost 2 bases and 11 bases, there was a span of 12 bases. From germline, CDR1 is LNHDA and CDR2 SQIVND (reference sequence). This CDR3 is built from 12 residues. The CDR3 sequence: CASSIIGNTAFF. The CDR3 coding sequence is TGTGCCAGTAGTATAATCGGGAATACGGCTTTCTTT.

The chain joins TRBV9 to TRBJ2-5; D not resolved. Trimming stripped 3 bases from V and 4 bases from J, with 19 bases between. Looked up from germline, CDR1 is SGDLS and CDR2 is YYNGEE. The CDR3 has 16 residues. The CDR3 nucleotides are TGTGCCAGCAGCGCCCCGGAGCTTCTCGATATAGAGACCCAGTACTTC. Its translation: CASSAPELLDIETQYF.

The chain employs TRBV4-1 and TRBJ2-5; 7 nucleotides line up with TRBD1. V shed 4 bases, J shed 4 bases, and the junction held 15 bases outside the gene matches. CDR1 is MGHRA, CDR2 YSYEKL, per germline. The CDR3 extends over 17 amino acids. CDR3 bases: TGCGCCAGCAGCCGACTGGAGACAGGGTTAGGGCCAGAGACCCAGTACTTC. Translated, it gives CASSRLETGLGPETQYF.